What follows are 30 T cell receptor beta chains derived from one specimen sequenced in a study of blood T cell repertoires in COVID-19. Clones were read by immunoSEQ multiplex PCR, and TCRdb kept only the in-frame ones, dropping some. The sample lists about 250,000 clones; almost 90% were seen once. The sample taken for sequencing was peripheral blood. Receptors were obtained from a woman between 55 and 75 years old with COVID-19, enrolled during active disease.

Here the CDR3 reads CASSAWGDTDTQYF. The DNA of the CDR3 is TGTGCCAGCAGCGCATGGGGAGACACAGATACGCAGTATTTT. J is TRBJ2-3 and V is TRBV9, with D perhaps matching TRBD2 (5 bases). The germline CDR1 and CDR2 sequences are SGDLS and YYNGEE. The CDR3 length is 14 residues. Trimming cost V 3 bases and J 2 bases, with 10 bases left between them. Full variable domain (outside the CDR3, taken from reference TRBV9 and TRBJ2-3): DSGVTQTPKHLITATGQRVTLRCSPRSGDLSVYWYQQSLDQGLQFLIQYYNGEERAKGNILERFSAQQFPDLHSELNLSSLELGDSALYFCASSAWGDTDTQYFGPGTRLTVL.

The chain couples TRBV4-3 to TRBJ2-6; 10 nucleotides agree with TRBD1. This CDR3 is 18 amino acids long. The V segment lost 1 base and the J segment 1 base; nucleotides outside the gene matches: 4. Germline CDR1 and CDR2: LGHNA and YSLEER. The CDR3 nucleotides are TGCGCCAGCAGCCAAGGACAGGGGGCGTTATCTGGGGCCAACGTCCTGACTTTC. Its translation is CASSQGQGALSGANVLTF.

V usage is TRBV6-2 or TRBV6-3 and J usage is TRBJ2-1; 11 bases fit TRBD2. Germline loops: CDR1 MNHEY, CDR2 SVGEGT. The CDR3 has 15 residues. After removal of 6 bases from V and 2 bases from J, the junction contained 3 bases not matched to a gene. Here the CDR3 DNA reads TGTGCCAGCAGCTATAGCGGGGGGGCCTACAATGAGCAGTTCTTC. Protein sequence: CASSYSGGAYNEQFF.

The chain uses TRBV6-6 and TRBJ1-4, with 7 nucleotides matching TRBD1. The CDR3 covers 16 residues. Looked up from germline, CDR1 is MNHNY and CDR2 is SVGAGI (reference sequence). Losses at the gene ends were 6 bases for V and 0 bases for J; bases not matched to a gene: 7. CDR3 nucleotide sequence: TGTGCCAGCAGGAGGGGGCGGGATACAACTAATGAAAAACTGTTTTTT. Translating it yields CASRRGRDTTNEKLFF.

This clone occurred once. The genes are TRBV6-6 and TRBJ1-1; TRBD1 matches 9 bases. The CDR3 loop spans 14 amino acids. Germline CDR1 reads MNHNY; CDR2 reads SVGAGI (reference sequence). J lost 4 bases, V lost 6 bases, and 6 bases had no gene match. CDR3 loop: CASRPTGGSTEAFF. The CDR3 coding sequence is TGTGCCAGCAGACCGACAGGGGGGAGCACTGAAGCTTTCTTT.

The chain couples TRBV30 to TRBJ2-3; the match to TRBD2 covers 9 bases. This CDR3 spans 15 amino acids. The V segment lost 4 bases and the J segment 0 bases; nucleotides outside the gene matches: 5. CDR1 is GTSNPN, CDR2 SVGIG, per germline (reference sequence). The CDR3 here is CAWTKSGGSTDTQYF. The CDR3 nucleotides are TGTGCCTGGACTAAAAGCGGGGGGAGCACAGATACGCAGTATTTT.

The CDR3 here is CASSSQGHQPQHF. In nucleotides, the CDR3 is TGTGCCAGCAGTTCACAGGGTCATCAGCCCCAGCATTTT. The chain uses TRBV12-3 or TRBV12-4 and TRBJ1-5; tentative D call: TRBD1 (6 bases). The CDR3 length is 13 residues. Trimming pared 4 bases from V and 5 bases from J, leaving 9 bases between.

This chain joins TRBV11-2 and TRBJ1-3, with 8 nucleotides matching TRBD1. The V and J ends lost 2 bases and 4 bases, in that order; junction bases with no gene match: 4. The CDR3 runs 15 residues. The germline V gene has CDR1 SGHAT and CDR2 FQNNGV. The CDR3 nucleotides read TGTGCCAGCAGCTTACCAGGGACAGGCGGAAACACCATATATTTT. It is translated as CASSLPGTGGNTIYF. The variable domain in full, completed from reference TRBV11-2 and TRBJ1-3, reads EAGVAQSPRYKIIEKRQSVAFWCNPISGHATLYWYQQILGQGPKLLIQFQNNGVVDDSQLPKDRFSAERLKGVDSTLKIQPAKLEDSAVYLCASSLPGTGGNTIYFGEGSWLTVV.

This sequence joins TRBV19 and TRBJ2-1, with D tentatively TRBD2 (6 bases). The V gene's germline CDR1 is LNHDA and CDR2 SQIVND (reference sequence). Trimming shortened V by 0 bases and J by 1 base, and 13 bases separated the two germline ends. This CDR3 comprises 17 residues. CDR3: CASSIDRGFGSYNEQFF. The CDR3 DNA is TGTGCCAGTAGTATAGATCGGGGGTTCGGGTCCTACAATGAGCAGTTCTTC.

This clone was seen more than once but under ten times. The rearrangement joins TRBV5-4 to TRBJ1-3, with D perhaps matching TRBD1 (5 bases). The CDR3 is 16 amino acids. V shed 0 bases and J shed 0 bases, with 10 bases lying between them. Germline loops: CDR1 SGHNT, CDR2 YYREEE (reference sequence). In DNA, the CDR3 is TGTGCCAGCAGCTTGGGGGGCGTCCGCTCTGGAAACACCATATATTTT. This encodes CASSLGGVRSGNTIYF.

V and J are TRBV6-2 or TRBV6-3 and TRBJ1-3; TRBD1 matches at 7 bases. CDR1 is MNHEY and CDR2 is SVGEGT in the germline V gene. CDR3 size: 17 residues. The trim removed 0 bases at V and 0 bases at J, leaving 5 bases unmatched. The CDR3 loop is CASSYSTGRHSGNTIYF. The DNA of the CDR3 is TGTGCCAGCAGTTACTCGACAGGGCGACACTCTGGAAACACCATATATTTT.

CDR3 amino acids: CASSLAQGRDTEAFF. CDR3 in DNA: TGTGCCAGCAGCTTGGCCCAGGGTAGGGACACTGAAGCTTTCTTT. V is TRBV5-6 and J is TRBJ1-1; D possibly corresponds to TRBD1 (5 bases). Trimming shortened V by 0 bases and J by 3 bases, and 12 bases separated the two germline ends. CDR1 is SGHDT and CDR2 is YYEEEE in the germline V gene. The CDR3 loop spans 15 amino acids.

This chain links TRBV5-1 with TRBJ1-1; no reliable D call. This CDR3 is built from 12 residues. The germline gives CDR1 SGHRS, CDR2 YFSETQ. V was cut by 4 bases and J by 7 bases, with 11 bases left in between. The DNA for the CDR3 is TGCGCCAGCAGCCCCCTGGAGGGTGAAGCTTTCTTT. Residues: CASSPLEGEAFF.

The chain is built from TRBV5-4 and TRBJ1-6; TRBD1 might be the D (5 bases). CDR3 length: 14 residues. The V and J ends lost 2 bases and 6 bases respectively, with 9 bases between them. Germline loops: CDR1 SGHNT, CDR2 YYREEE (reference sequence). CDR3 coding DNA: TGTGCCAGCAGCTTTGGGGGAGGTAATTCACCCCTCCACTTT. Its translation: CASSFGGGNSPLHF.

V gene TRBV15 combines with J gene TRBJ1-2, with D uncertain. V lost 0 bases and J lost 2, with 13 bases in between. The CDR3 has 16 amino acids. Germline V gives CDR1 LNHNV, CDR2 YYDKDF (reference sequence). The DNA for the CDR3 is TGTGCCACCAGCAGAGATCACGCAGATGTAAACTATGGCTACACCTTC. Its translation is CATSRDHADVNYGYTF.

The genes are TRBV5-1 and TRBJ2-3; maybe TRBD1 (5 bases). The CDR3 has 13 amino acids. Trimming pared 3 bases from V and 5 bases from J, leaving 10 bases between. Germline CDR1 is SGHRS and CDR2 is YFSETQ. CDR3 protein: CASSSTQGDTQYF. The CDR3 DNA follows: TGCGCCAGCAGCTCAACCCAGGGAGATACGCAGTATTTT. The full variable domain, completed using reference TRBV5-1 and TRBJ2-3, is KAGVTQTPRYLIKTRGQQVTLSCSPISGHRSVSWYQQTPGQGLQFLFEYFSETQRNKGNFPGRFSGRQFSNSRSEMNVSTLELGDSALYLCASSSTQGDTQYFGPGTRLTVL.

The chain uses TRBV5-4 and TRBJ1-1, with D possibly being TRBD1 (5 bases). Trimming removed 3 bases from V and 12 bases from J, with 18 bases in between. CDR1 is SGHNT and CDR2 is YYREEE in the germline V gene (reference sequence). There are 13 residues in the CDR3. CDR3 nucleotides: TGTGCCAGCAGCTGGGGGGGGACCGGTTATCCTTTCTTT. Translation: CASSWGGTGYPFF.

This chain links TRBV15 with TRBJ1-6; D is perhaps TRBD1 (6 bases). The length of the CDR3 is 16 residues. V was clipped by 0 bases and J by 7 bases, with 13 bases between them. CDR1 LNHNV and CDR2 YYDKDF come from the germline V gene (reference sequence). CDR3 amino acids: CATSRDPTGKNSPLHF. DNA for the CDR3: TGTGCCACCAGCAGAGATCCGACAGGCAAGAATTCACCCCTCCACTTT.

The rearrangement uses TRBV9 and TRBJ2-5; D ambiguous. The CDR3 totals 15 residues. Germline V gives CDR1 SGDLS, CDR2 YYNGEE. Deletions cut 0 bases from V and 4 bases from J, with 13 bases between. CDR3 loop: CASSVVGSLGETQYF. The CDR3 DNA is TGTGCCAGCAGCGTAGTAGGTAGCTTAGGAGAGACCCAGTACTTC.

This chain connects TRBV18 to TRBJ2-5; D is unclear. V shed 3 bases and J shed 7 bases, with 18 bases lying between them. The CDR3 loop spans 15 amino acids. The germline V gene has CDR1 KGHSH and CDR2 LQKENI. CDR3 loop: CASSPSAPTSGTQYF. The CDR3 DNA reads as TGTGCCAGCTCACCTTCCGCCCCTACGTCGGGGACCCAGTACTTC.

This sequence joins TRBV29-1 and TRBJ2-3, with 7 bases identical to TRBD2. There are 13 residues in the CDR3. Trimming took 3 bases from V and 4 from J; bases not matched to a gene: 4. Germline V lookup: CDR1 SQVTM, CDR2 ANQGSEA. CDR3 sequence (DNA): TGCAGCGTTGATTGGGGGGGGGCAGATACGCAGTATTTT. Its translation: CSVDWGGADTQYF.

J is TRBJ1-6 and V is TRBV2, with D possibly being TRBD1 (5 bases). Germline CDR1 SNHLY, CDR2 FYNNEI. The CDR3 sequence is 13 residues long. V lost 10 bases and J lost 9, with 16 bases in between. DNA of the CDR3: TGTGCCACCAGAGGACCAAGGGGTTCACCCCTCCACTTT. It encodes CATRGPRGSPLHF.

The chain employs TRBV18 and TRBJ1-1; 7 nucleotides match TRBD1. V was clipped by 9 bases and J by 5 bases; unmatched bases: 9. The CDR3 has 13 residues. Germline CDR1 is KGHSH and CDR2 is LQKENI. CDR3 DNA: TGTGCCAGTACAAAGGGGGCGGGGACTGAAGCTTTCTTT. Its translation: CASTKGAGTEAFF.

J is TRBJ1-2 and V is TRBV9; 7 positions match TRBD1. Per germline, CDR1 SGDLS and CDR2 YYNGEE. The V gene end was trimmed by 4 bases and the J gene end by 3 bases; junction bases not matched to a gene: 6. The CDR3 consists of 14 residues. CDR3 nucleotide sequence: TGTGCCAGCAGCACAAACAGGGGCGACTATGGCTACACCTTC. This encodes CASSTNRGDYGYTF.

J is TRBJ1-6 and V is TRBV5-8; D remains unclear. V lost 4 bases and J 4 bases, leaving 12 bases between the germline ends. The CDR3 runs 15 residues. Germline V CDR1 and CDR2: SGHTS, YDEGEE. The CDR3 DNA follows: TGTGCCAGCAGCGGGTCGACACGGTATAATTCACCCCTCCACTTT. Translating gives CASSGSTRYNSPLHF.

The chain has TRBV29-1 and TRBJ2-1; tentative D call: TRBD1 (6 bases). Trimming left V 4 bases short and J 9 bases short, with 19 bases between. CDR3 size: 14 residues. Germline CDR1 reads SQVTM; CDR2 reads ANQGSEA. The CDR3 loop reads CSVGYRVSWGEQFF. DNA of the CDR3: TGCAGCGTTGGGTACAGGGTCTCTTGGGGTGAGCAGTTCTTC.

The CDR3 sequence is CASSRDSSSGNTIYF. DNA for the CDR3: TGCGCCAGCAGCCGCGACAGCTCCTCTGGAAACACCATATATTTT. This chain joins TRBV4-3 and TRBJ1-3; tentatively, D is TRBD1 (5 bases). The CDR3 has 15 residues. Germline CDR1 is LGHNA and CDR2 is YSLEER. Trimming cost V 4 bases and J 0 bases, with 10 bases left between them.

The genes are TRBV11-3 and TRBJ2-1; D is uncertain. This CDR3 is 12 amino acids long. Germline V CDR1 and CDR2: SGHNT, YENEEA. V lost 1 base and J lost 5, with 3 bases in between. Written as DNA, the CDR3 is TGTGCCAGCAGCTTAGCAGACAATGAGCAGTTCTTC. Translated: CASSLADNEQFF.

J is TRBJ1-4 and V is TRBV6-4, with D possibly matching TRBD1 (6 bases). The V gene lost 4 bases and the J gene lost 0 bases, with 9 bases spanning the gap. Germline assignment: CDR1 MRHNA and CDR2 SNTAGT. The length of the CDR3 is 15 residues. The chain's CDR3 is CASSGRTATNEKLFF. CDR3 nucleotides: TGTGCCAGCAGTGGCCGGACAGCAACTAATGAAAAACTGTTTTTT.

V is TRBV11-2 and J is TRBJ1-5; TRBD1 is a possible D gene (6 bases). The germline CDR1 and CDR2 sequences are SGHAT and FQNNGV. Trimming removed 4 bases from V and 0 bases from J, with 10 bases in between. This CDR3 is built from 15 residues. The CDR3 protein is CASSWAGDSNQPQHF. Written as DNA, the CDR3 is TGTGCCAGCAGCTGGGCAGGGGATAGCAATCAGCCCCAGCATTTT.